This T cell receptor (beta chain) was documented in a study of T cell responses to AZD1222 COVID-19 vaccine. The study's findings and limits: Females outnumbered males among donors, who were mostly white British; clonal diversity was possibly underestimated. Epitopes outside B.1.351 and B.1.1.7 mutated regions reportedly drew nearly half of spike TCRs. Spike-specific TCR breadth and depth were elevated following two AZD1222 doses. After the peak T cell response, and only then, were repertoires sampled.

The repertoire was sequenced with immunoSEQ multiplex PCR; TCRdb's copy has only in-frame clones and lacks some. The sample gives tens of thousands of clones, approximately 90% of which show up once; roughly 4.7% is in the top ten. Of note for this clone: Its specificity is not known.

This clonotype was obtained from an adult in good health. The sequencing here drew on peripheral blood, taken on day 0 of MenACWY control vaccination.

CDR3 coding DNA: TGTGCCAGCAGCTTAGCGGAGGGCGGCCCGGCTGGAAACACCATATATTTT. Translation: CASSLAEGGPAGNTIYF. The chain links TRBV7-6 to TRBJ1-3, with D unresolved. The CDR3 contains 17 residues. Germline V gene lookup returns CDR1 SGHVS and CDR2 FNYEAQ. V lost 0 bases, J lost 2 bases, and 14 bases lay in between.